These 15 T cell receptor beta chains were all obtained from the same sample, sequenced in a study of shared clonotypes between healthy human individuals (dated by TCRdb to between 2020 and 2021). Library preparation was by the immunoSEQ multiplex PCR assay. What TCRdb holds here is the immuneACCESS table cut down to in-frame rearrangements. Part of the clones is not present; checked against another copy, under half of the missing clones reflect an unresolved V gene, and the others are unexplained. The sample contains 1.5 million to 1.9 million clones, 95% to 99% of them found a single time. The ten largest clones take up 0.45% of the sample. Sequenced material: naive CD4+ T cells sorted from blood. Sample cell subset or site, as interpreted from the label and publication: CD45RA+ positively selected. These receptors were taken from a man under 40 in good health.

The rearrangement links TRBV7-9 to TRBJ1-4; possible D gene TRBD1, 5 bases. The germline V gene has CDR1 SEHNR and CDR2 FQNEAQ (reference sequence). Trimming shortened V by 2 bases and J by 8 bases, and 12 bases separated the two germline ends. The length of the CDR3 is 14 residues. CDR3 amino acids: CASSLMGEGEKLFF. As DNA, the CDR3 is TGTGCCAGCAGCTTAATGGGGGAAGGAGAAAAACTGTTTTTT.

This clone was recorded only once. The chain recombines TRBV7-2 with TRBJ2-1; TRBD2 matches at 7 bases. The CDR3 runs to 12 residues. Trimming removed 5 bases from V and 15 bases from J; junction bases left unmatched: 10. Germline loops: CDR1 SGHTA, CDR2 FQGNSA. CDR3 sequence: CASSERGEERFF. In DNA form, the CDR3 reads TGTGCCAGCAGCGAACGGGGGGAGGAAAGGTTCTTC.

The CDR3 DNA follows: TGTGCCTGGAGCCCCGGGACTTCCATCTACGAGCAGTACTTC. Translated: CAWSPGTSIYEQYF. V usage is TRBV30 and J usage is TRBJ2-7; D perhaps matches TRBD2 (6 bases). Germline lookup yields CDR1 GTSNPN and CDR2 SVGIG (reference sequence). Trimming removed 3 bases from V and 3 bases from J, with 15 bases in between. This CDR3 has 14 residues.

The CDR3 DNA is TGCGCCAGCAGCTTGGTGGGGACTAGCGGGAGAAATGAGCAGTTCTTC. Translation: CASSLVGTSGRNEQFF. The V and J genes are TRBV5-1 and TRBJ2-1, with 14 bases fitting TRBD2. CDR3 length equals 16 residues. CDR1 and CDR2 from the germline V gene are SGHRS and YFSETQ. J gave up 7 bases and V 0 bases, and 3 bases lay outside the gene matches.

The rearrangement links TRBV5-4 to TRBJ1-1; D might be TRBD1 (5 bases). Germline CDR1 and CDR2: SGHNT and YYREEE (reference sequence). The CDR3 loop spans 13 amino acids. The V and J ends lost 0 bases and 3 bases respectively, with 6 bases between them. CDR3 sequence: CASSLGGDTEAFF. The CDR3 DNA sequence: TGTGCCAGCAGCTTGGGGGGGGACACTGAAGCTTTCTTT.

A note on this clone: A read error may produce the germline difference seen at one junction end. The J gene is TRBJ2-3, the V gene TRBV14; D gene unclear. Germline CDR1 SGHDN, CDR2 FVKESK. The CDR3 is made up of 14 amino acids. The CDR3 is CASSQMSGTDTQYF. CDR3 coding DNA: TGTGCCAGCAGCCAAATGTCTGGCACGGATACGCAGTATTTT.

The rearrangement joins TRBV5-1 to TRBJ2-2; D is possibly TRBD2 (5 bases). Germline CDR1 is SGHRS and CDR2 is YFSETQ. This CDR3 has 15 amino acids. Trimming removed 3 bases at V and 7 bases at J, with 16 bases between. The CDR3 is CASSSGMRADGELFF. CDR3 coding DNA: TGCGCCAGCAGCTCCGGGATGAGGGCCGACGGGGAGCTGTTTTTT.

V gene TRBV2 combines with J gene TRBJ2-3, with 7 bases fitting TRBD1. The J segment lost 3 bases and the V segment lost 6 bases, leaving 6 bases of the junction unmatched. Per germline, CDR1 SNHLY and CDR2 FYNNEI. The CDR3 totals 14 residues. The CDR3 DNA follows: TGTGCCAGCAGATTTGGGACAGATACAGATACGCAGTATTTT. Translating gives CASRFGTDTDTQYF.

On this clone: Other DNA sequences from this sample encode an identical CDR3 as well. The chain links TRBV5-1 to TRBJ2-5, with D perhaps given as TRBD1 or TRBD2 (7 bases each). V lost 4 bases to trimming and J lost 2 bases, with 12 bases between them. The CDR3 extends over 14 amino acids. Germline V lookup: CDR1 SGHRS, CDR2 YFSETQ. CDR3 in DNA: TGCGCCAGCAGCAGCGGGACAGCTCAAGAGACCCAGTACTTC. This translates into CASSSGTAQETQYF. The full variable domain, in which reference TRBV5-1 and TRBJ2-5 provide the parts outside the CDR3, is KAGVTQTPRYLIKTRGQQVTLSCSPISGHRSVSWYQQTPGQGLQFLFEYFSETQRNKGNFPGRFSGRQFSNSRSEMNVSTLELGDSALYLCASSSGTAQETQYFGPGTRLLVL.

This chain connects TRBV7-2 to TRBJ2-3; TRBD1 matches 7 bases. The ends lost 5 bases at V and 3 bases at J; junction bases unmatched: 5. Germline V gives CDR1 SGHTA, CDR2 FQGNSA. The CDR3 runs 14 residues. The CDR3, as DNA: TGTGCCAGCAGCGGAAAGGGACAGACAGATACGCAGTATTTT. Amino acids: CASSGKGQTDTQYF.

V and J are TRBV2 and TRBJ2-7; no firm D call. The CDR3 has 12 residues. Trimming removed 5 bases from V and 2 bases from J, with 7 bases in between. Germline lookup yields CDR1 SNHLY and CDR2 FYNNEI. This CDR3 is CASSSPAYEQYF. The CDR3 DNA reads as TGTGCCAGCAGTTCCCCGGCCTACGAGCAGTACTTC. Filled out from reference TRBV2 and TRBJ2-7, the complete variable domain reads EPEVTQTPSHQVTQMGQEVILRCVPISNHLYFYWYRQILGQKVEFLVSFYNNEISEKSEIFDDQFSVERPDGSNFTLKIRSTKLEDSAMYFCASSSPAYEQYFGPGTRLTVT.

V gene TRBV5-1 combines with J gene TRBJ1-2, with TRBD1 matching 7 bases. CDR3 size: 14 residues. Germline-derived CDR1 and CDR2 are SGHRS and YFSETQ. V lost 4 bases, J lost 5 bases, and 8 bases stayed unmatched. CDR3 bases: TGCGCCAGCAGCGGCGGGTCGGGACAGTATGGCTACACCTTC. Translating it yields CASSGGSGQYGYTF.

The V gene is TRBV10-3, the J gene TRBJ2-2; D is undetermined. The V end lost 6 bases, the J end lost 6 bases, and 20 bases lay between the germline ends. CDR3 length: 16 amino acids. Germline assignment: CDR1 ENHRY and CDR2 SYGVKD. The CDR3 is CAISGVRPRVAGELFF. The CDR3, as DNA: TGTGCCATCAGCGGAGTCCGACCTAGGGTGGCCGGGGAGCTGTTTTTT.

This clone was picked up one time. The chain is built from TRBV5-1 and TRBJ1-3, with TRBD1 as a possible D gene (5 bases). Germline values: CDR1 SGHRS, CDR2 YFSETQ. The V end lost 4 bases, the J end lost 0 bases, and 14 bases lay between the germline ends. This CDR3 is 16 amino acids long. CDR3 nucleotides: TGCGCCAGCAGCCTAAACGACAGAGGCTCTGGAAACACCATATATTTT. It yields the protein CASSLNDRGSGNTIYF. Complete variable domain (other parts from reference TRBV5-1 and TRBJ1-3): KAGVTQTPRYLIKTRGQQVTLSCSPISGHRSVSWYQQTPGQGLQFLFEYFSETQRNKGNFPGRFSGRQFSNSRSEMNVSTLELGDSALYLCASSLNDRGSGNTIYFGEGSWLTVV.

V and J are TRBV30 and TRBJ2-7; 10 bases map to TRBD1. J was trimmed by 5 bases and V by 1 base; bases with no gene match: 5. Germline V gene sequence: CDR1 GTSNPN, CDR2 SVGIG (reference sequence). This CDR3 has 14 amino acids. For the CDR3, the DNA is TGTGCCTGGAGTGCCGGGACAGGGGCCCACGAGCAGTACTTC. Amino acid sequence: CAWSAGTGAHEQYF.